Following are 10 T cell receptor beta chains from one sample sequenced in a study of blood T cells in healthy people across ages. A second about 6 to 12 cycle PCR used barcoded and J-beta primers. MiXCR was run by TCRdb on the 5' RACE reads, yielding one entry per CDR3 protein. Found here are about 510,000 distinct CDR3 sequences, roughly a quarter of them singletons; the top ten hold 3% to 4%. These data were also filed under a second study, of T cells of mothers and their children.

The sample taken for sequencing was blood. These receptors all stem from a boy aged 2 to 10 in good health.

This clonotype was recorded a few times. The chain links TRBV3-1 to TRBJ2-5; possibly TRBD1 for D (6 bases). The DNA end favors TRBJ2-7, so the J call may be wrong. Per the germline V gene, CDR1 is LGHDT and CDR2 is YNNKEL (reference sequence). The CDR3 contains 16 residues. The CDR3 loop reads CASSYLGTKTPYEQYF. The CDR3 DNA is TGTGCCAGCAGCTACCTCGGGACAAAAACGCCCTACGAGCAGTACTTC.

This clonotype was counted a few times. The DNA of the CDR3 is TGTGCCAGCAGCTTTTCGGGGAGCAATCAGCCCCAGCATTTT. Its protein is CASSFSGSNQPQHF. V is TRBV11-2 and J is TRBJ1-5; no firm D call. Germline CDR1 and CDR2: SGHAT and FQNNGV. V shed 3 bases and J shed 1 base, with 7 bases lying between them. The CDR3 is 14 residues long. Based on the CDR3 plus reference TRBV11-2 and TRBJ1-5, the full variable domain is EAGVAQSPRYKIIEKRQSVAFWCNPISGHATLYWYQQILGQGPKLLIQFQNNGVVDDSQLPKDRFSAERLKGVDSTLKIQPAKLEDSAVYLCASSFSGSNQPQHFGDGTRLSIL.

V and J are TRBV7-6 and TRBJ2-1; D unresolved. The CDR3 totals 12 residues. CDR1 SGHVS and CDR2 FNYEAQ come from the germline V gene. Trimming removed 4 bases at V and 10 bases at J, with 11 bases between. The CDR3 sequence is CASSSGLEEQFF. CDR3 sequence (DNA): TGTGCCAGCAGCTCTGGTCTCGAAGAGCAGTTCTTC.

V gene TRBV28 combines with J gene TRBJ1-2; D gene unclear. Trimming cost V 7 bases and J 8 bases, with 11 bases left between them. CDR3 length: 11 amino acids. The V gene's germline CDR1 is MDHEN and CDR2 SYDVKM. CDR3 sequence reads: CASITGGGYTF. CDR3 coding DNA: TGTGCCAGCATCACGGGTGGCGGCTACACCTTC.

The J gene is TRBJ2-3, the V gene TRBV2; D could derive from TRBD1 or TRBD2 (5 bases each). V was trimmed by 6 bases and J by 5 bases, leaving 15 bases between them. This CDR3 is built from 14 residues. CDR1 is SNHLY and CDR2 is FYNNEI in the germline V gene. Here the CDR3 DNA reads TGTGCCAGCAGCTCGTGGGGCCGGGGAGATACGCAGTATTTT. Protein product: CASSSWGRGDTQYF.

This clonotype was picked up a small number of times. The CDR3 region is CASRGPWSTEAFF. The DNA for the CDR3 is TGTGCCAGTAGGGGACCTTGGAGCACTGAAGCTTTCTTT. J is TRBJ1-1 and V is TRBV19, with D perhaps matching TRBD1 (5 bases). The V end was cut by 6 bases, the J end by 4 bases, with 12 bases between. The CDR3 has 13 amino acids. Germline V CDR1 and CDR2: LNHDA, SQIVND (reference sequence).

The rearrangement joins TRBV19 to TRBJ1-1; D call uncertain. There are 13 residues in the CDR3. V lost 3 bases to trimming and J lost 6 bases, with 11 bases between them. Looked up from germline, CDR1 is LNHDA and CDR2 is SQIVND (reference sequence). The CDR3 reads CASSISWGSEAFF. In nucleotides, the CDR3 is TGTGCCAGTAGTATTTCATGGGGTTCTGAAGCTTTCTTT.

Ten or more counts support this clonotype. The chain carries TRBV7-8 and TRBJ2-7; 8 bases are shared with TRBD1. The CDR3 spans 14 residues. J was trimmed by 1 base and V by 6 bases; bases with no gene match: 5. Germline values: CDR1 SGHVS, CDR2 FQNEAQ. CDR3 DNA: TGTGCCAGCAGGGCCGGGACAGGTTCCTACGAGCAGTACTTC. This codes for CASRAGTGSYEQYF.

This clonotype was seen a single time. The chain is built from TRBV3-1 and TRBJ2-5; 7 bases line up with TRBD1. The J call could be wrong; TRBJ2-1 is a better fit for the DNA end. Germline V gene sequence: CDR1 LGHDT, CDR2 YNNKEL (reference sequence). The CDR3 consists of 17 residues. In DNA form, the CDR3 reads TGTGCCAGCAGCCACCGACAGGGTAAAAAGACTGACAATGAGCAGTTCTTC. Its translation: CASSHRQGKKTDNEQFF.

The genes are TRBV29-1 and TRBJ2-6, with D perhaps TRBD2 (5 bases). The ends were cut back, 5 bases at V and 4 bases at J, with 9 bases in the middle. Per the germline V gene, CDR1 is SQVTM and CDR2 is ANQGSEA. CDR3 length equals 13 residues. The CDR3 coding sequence is TGCAGCGTTCGGGGTTCGGGGGCCAACGTCCTGACTTTC. Its translation: CSVRGSGANVLTF.